Each of the 29 T cell receptor beta chains below was sequenced from the same sample in a study of early T cells in non-severe SARS-CoV-2 infection. Each CDR3 protein is one row after TCRdb ran MiXCR on the 5' RACE reads. This repertoire shows some 28,000 distinct CDR3 sequences, about 4.6% found once; its top ten account for about an eighth. Sequenced: whole blood. Receptors were obtained from an adult who was a healthcare worker with PCR-confirmed SARS-CoV-2 infection or an uninfected control (not recorded which).

This clonotype occurred a few times. J is TRBJ2-2 and V is TRBV10-2; D is uncertain. The germline V and J ends were trimmed by 0 bases and 0 bases, with 8 bases remaining between them. Germline CDR1 WSHSY, CDR2 SAAADI. The CDR3 has 16 residues. CDR3 DNA: TGCGCCAGCAGTGAGTCGGGTCAGACGAACACCGGGGAGCTGTTTTTT. Its translation: CASSESGQTNTGELFF.

In this sample, this clonotype turned up many times. The rearrangement uses TRBV7-8 and TRBJ2-2; TRBD1 or TRBD2 may be the D gene (5 bases each). V lost 5 bases to trimming and J lost 6 bases, with 16 bases between them. CDR3 length: 15 residues. The V gene's germline CDR1 is SGHVS and CDR2 FQNEAQ. The CDR3 loop is CASSRGPGTPGELFF. The DNA of the CDR3 is TGTGCCAGCAGCAGAGGTCCAGGGACCCCCGGGGAGCTGTTTTTT.

This clonotype was counted at least ten times. CDR3 loop: CASSRTSGTDTQYF. Here the CDR3 DNA reads TGTGCCAGCAGCCGGACTAGCGGCACAGATACGCAGTATTTT. The V call is TRBV7-9, the J call TRBJ2-3; TRBD2 matches 9 bases. Germline CDR1 reads SEHNR; CDR2 reads FQNEAQ (reference sequence). V trimming: 5 bases; J trimming: 1 base; junction bases outside the gene matches: 1. The CDR3 runs to 14 residues.

This clonotype was counted at least ten times. Here the CDR3 DNA reads TGTGCCAGCAGCTTTGGTGCGTCCTACGAGCAGTACTTC. Residues: CASSFGASYEQYF. The rearrangement joins TRBV7-9 to TRBJ2-7; D gene uncertain. Trimming removed 3 bases from V and 1 base from J, with 7 bases in between. The CDR3 has 13 amino acids. Germline V CDR1 and CDR2: SEHNR, FQNEAQ (reference sequence).

The rearrangement joins TRBV29-1 to TRBJ1-1; TRBD1 is a possible D gene (5 bases). V dropped 3 bases and J dropped 4 bases, with 12 bases sitting between them. CDR3 size: 13 residues. Germline CDR1 is SQVTM and CDR2 is ANQGSEA. CDR3 bases: TGCAGCGTTGATTATGGGGACGGCACTGAAGCTTTCTTT. Protein: CSVDYGDGTEAFF.

This clonotype has ten or more counts. This chain links TRBV20-1 with TRBJ2-7; D perhaps matches TRBD1 (5 bases). V lost 3 bases to trimming and J lost 1 base, with 19 bases between them. CDR3 length: 16 residues. Looked up from germline, CDR1 is DFQATT and CDR2 is SNEGSKA (reference sequence). The CDR3 DNA reads as TGCAGTGCTAGTACTGACAGCCAAGGCAGGTCCTACGAGCAGTACTTC. Amino acid sequence: CSASTDSQGRSYEQYF.

This chain links TRBV7-8 with TRBJ2-1; 11 bases align to TRBD2. V shed 1 base, J shed 4 bases, and the junction held 0 bases outside the gene matches. This CDR3 is built from 15 residues. Germline CDR1 SGHVS, CDR2 FQNEAQ. The CDR3 here is CASSLGLAGYNEQFF. As DNA, the CDR3 is TGTGCCAGCAGCTTAGGACTAGCGGGGTACAATGAGCAGTTCTTC.

This clonotype was seen at least ten times. V is TRBV5-6 and J is TRBJ2-7, with D perhaps being TRBD1 or TRBD2 (5 bases each). CDR3 length: 14 residues. Germline-derived CDR1 and CDR2 are SGHDT and YYEEEE. V dropped 2 bases and J dropped 1 base, with 10 bases sitting between them. CDR3 loop: CASSLLGDSYEQYF. CDR3 sequence (DNA): TGTGCCAGCAGCTTACTAGGGGATTCCTACGAGCAGTACTTC. Full variable domain (missing parts from reference TRBV5-6 and TRBJ2-7): DAGVTQSPTHLIKTRGQQVTLRCSPKSGHDTVSWYQQALGQGPQFIFQYYEEEERQRGNFPDRFSGHQFPNYSSELNVNALLLGDSALYLCASSLLGDSYEQYFGPGTRLTVT.

This clonotype was observed many times. The chain uses TRBV20-1 and TRBJ1-4; D gene unclear. Germline V gene sequence: CDR1 DFQATT, CDR2 SNEGSKA (reference sequence). V was cut by 3 bases and J by 2 bases, with 10 bases left in between. The length of the CDR3 is 14 residues. The CDR3 DNA reads TGCAGTGCTAGTCGCGGGTCGACTAATGAAAAACTGTTTTTT. Translating gives CSASRGSTNEKLFF.

This clonotype was seen ten or more times. The chain links TRBV5-1 to TRBJ2-2, with 7 bases identical to TRBD1. Germline loops: CDR1 SGHRS, CDR2 YFSETQ. This CDR3 has 16 residues. J lost 7 bases, V lost 3 bases, and 12 bases had no gene match. In DNA form, the CDR3 reads TGCGCCAGCAGCTGGAAGCCGGGACAGAGGGACGGGGAGCTGTTTTTT. Its translation: CASSWKPGQRDGELFF.

This clonotype was seen many times. The chain couples TRBV19 to TRBJ2-5; 8 bases match TRBD2. The CDR3 length is 17 residues. Germline CDR1 LNHDA, CDR2 SQIVND (reference sequence). V was pared by 6 bases and J by 5 bases, with 17 bases of the junction left unmatched. This CDR3 reads CASRPTVWSGRGETQYF. CDR3 DNA: TGTGCCAGTAGACCAACGGTTTGGAGCGGGAGAGGGGAGACCCAGTACTTC.

The chain links TRBV29-1 to TRBJ2-3; D gene uncertain. There are 10 residues in the CDR3. The germline V and J ends were trimmed by 6 bases and 6 bases, with 7 bases remaining between them. Germline values: CDR1 SQVTM, CDR2 ANQGSEA. The CDR3 sequence: CSVLGDTQYF. The CDR3 DNA reads TGCAGCGTGCTAGGGGATACGCAGTATTTT.

Ten or more counts support this clonotype. V and J are TRBV6-5 and TRBJ2-1; 9 nucleotides agree with TRBD2. Germline trimming cut 6 bases from V and 7 bases from J; bases unmatched to any gene: 13. This CDR3 comprises 16 residues. Germline V gene lookup returns CDR1 MNHEY and CDR2 SVGAGI. The CDR3 protein is CASSPLISGRLNEQFF. The CDR3 DNA sequence: TGTGCCAGCAGCCCACTCATCAGCGGGAGGTTAAATGAGCAGTTCTTC.

This clonotype was picked up a small number of times. The chain employs TRBV28 and TRBJ1-1; D gene unclear. The CDR3 runs to 16 residues. Trimming removed 0 bases at V and 1 base at J, with 12 bases between. Germline CDR1 and CDR2: MDHEN and SYDVKM. DNA of the CDR3: TGTGCCAGCAGTTTATGGGGAATAATAAGGAACACTGAAGCTTTCTTT. It is translated as CASSLWGIIRNTEAFF.

This clonotype was recorded at least ten times. J is TRBJ2-7 and V is TRBV12-3 or TRBV12-4; D gene uncertain. The CDR3 has 12 amino acids. V gave up 6 bases and J gave up 0 bases, with 6 bases separating them. The CDR3 spells CASRQSSYEQYF. CDR3 DNA sequence: TGTGCCAGCAGACAGAGCTCCTACGAGCAGTACTTC.

This clonotype came up a few times. The chain employs TRBV5-1 and TRBJ1-2; D unclear. Germline V lookup: CDR1 SGHRS, CDR2 YFSETQ. This CDR3 has 16 residues. V was pared by 1 base and J by 0 bases, with 13 bases between. CDR3 loop: CASSLSSERANYGYTF. For the CDR3, the DNA is TGCGCCAGCAGCTTGTCTTCCGAGAGAGCTAACTATGGCTACACCTTC.

This clonotype showed up many times. V gene TRBV10-2 combines with J gene TRBJ1-1; D is uncertain. The germline V gene has CDR1 WSHSY and CDR2 SAAADI. The CDR3 covers 14 residues. V gave up 2 bases and J gave up 3 bases, with 10 bases separating them. The CDR3 DNA reads as TGCGCCAGCAGTGAGCGCGGGGAGGACACTGAAGCTTTCTTT. Translated, it gives CASSERGEDTEAFF.

This rearrangement joins TRBV2 to TRBJ2-3; no definite D call. Trimming pared 5 bases from V and 1 base from J, leaving 10 bases between. CDR1 is SNHLY, CDR2 FYNNEI, per germline. This CDR3 spans 14 amino acids. The CDR3 coding sequence is TGTGCCAGCAGTCCCGGGCTACGCACAGATACGCAGTATTTT. It translates to CASSPGLRTDTQYF.

This clonotype has just a few counts. The rearrangement joins TRBV27 to TRBJ2-3; TRBD1 might be the D (5 bases). Trimming cost V 1 base and J 2 bases, with 10 bases left between them. CDR1 MNHEY and CDR2 SMNVEV come from the germline V gene (reference sequence). The CDR3 contains 15 residues. CDR3 protein: CASSLWGRNTDTQYF. In nucleotides, the CDR3 is TGTGCCAGCAGTTTATGGGGCAGGAACACAGATACGCAGTATTTT.

The chain combines TRBV20-1 with TRBJ2-5, with D possibly matching TRBD2 (6 bases). V gave up 0 bases and J gave up 5 bases, with 16 bases separating them. The CDR3 totals 15 residues. Germline loops: CDR1 DFQATT, CDR2 SNEGSKA (reference sequence). CDR3 amino acids: CSARDGTPQRETQYF. The CDR3, as DNA: TGCAGTGCTAGAGATGGGACTCCGCAGAGGGAGACCCAGTACTTC.

This clonotype came up many times. V is TRBV5-1 and J is TRBJ2-1; D possibly corresponds to TRBD1 (5 bases). The CDR3 has 15 residues. The germline V gene has CDR1 SGHRS and CDR2 YFSETQ. V gave up 6 bases and J gave up 1 base, with 14 bases separating them. The CDR3 loop reads CASMPVAGSYNEQFF. In nucleotides, the CDR3 is TGCGCCAGCATGCCGGTTGCAGGGTCCTACAATGAGCAGTTCTTC.

Many counts were recorded for this clonotype. The chain carries TRBV9 and TRBJ1-2; possible D gene TRBD1, 5 bases. Germline lookup yields CDR1 SGDLS and CDR2 YYNGEE. This CDR3 contains 15 residues. The germline V and J ends were trimmed by 4 bases and 0 bases, with 13 bases remaining between them. DNA of the CDR3: TGTGCCAGCAGCCTACAGGTGAACGCTAACTATGGCTACACCTTC. It encodes CASSLQVNANYGYTF.

Ten or more counts support this clonotype. J is TRBJ2-7 and V is TRBV12-3 or TRBV12-4, with D possibly being TRBD2 (5 bases). The CDR3 is 13 residues long. Trimming took 3 bases from V and 0 from J, leaving 6 bases between them. CDR3: CASSFGSSYEQYF. DNA for the CDR3: TGTGCCAGCAGTTTTGGGAGCTCCTACGAGCAGTACTTC.

This clonotype showed up many times. The chain joins TRBV20-1 to TRBJ2-4; maybe TRBD1 (7 bases). V was trimmed by 0 bases and J by 6 bases, leaving 21 bases between them. The germline V gene has CDR1 DFQATT and CDR2 SNEGSKA (reference sequence). CDR3 length equals 17 residues. The CDR3 loop reads CSARDNYQGGVANIQYF. CDR3 nucleotides: TGCAGTGCTAGAGATAACTATCAGGGGGGAGTCGCAAACATTCAGTACTTC.

This clonotype appeared a few times. For the CDR3, the DNA is TGTGCCAGCAGCTCCTACGGGAATCCGAACACTGAAGCTTTCTTT. This sequence encodes CASSSYGNPNTEAFF. The V call is TRBV7-9, the J call TRBJ1-1; D is unclear. The CDR3 covers 15 residues. Germline V CDR1 and CDR2: SEHNR, FQNEAQ (reference sequence). Trimming took off 4 bases at V and 1 base at J, with 13 bases between the two ends.

This chain connects TRBV28 to TRBJ2-6; D gene unclear. This CDR3 region has 14 residues. CDR1 and CDR2 (germline): MDHEN, SYDVKM. V lost 6 bases to trimming and J lost 2 bases, with 8 bases between them. In DNA form, the CDR3 reads TGTGCCAGCAGCCTAGGTACTGGGGCCAACGTCCTGACTTTC. Translating it yields CASSLGTGANVLTF.

There are many counts of this clonotype. V is TRBV11-2 and J is TRBJ1-6; no clear D gene. The V end was cut by 8 bases, the J end by 8 bases, with 13 bases between. The CDR3 extends over 13 amino acids. From germline, CDR1 is SGHAT and CDR2 FQNNGV. This CDR3 reads CASGVAVYSPLHF. The CDR3 nucleotides read TGTGCCAGCGGGGTGGCCGTTTATTCACCCCTCCACTTT.

J is TRBJ2-1 and V is TRBV7-2; unclear D gene. Trimming stripped 5 bases from V and 1 base from J, with 6 bases between. The CDR3 consists of 13 residues. Germline V gives CDR1 SGHTA, CDR2 FQGNSA. The CDR3 coding sequence is TGTGCCAGCAGCCCTCCATCCTACAATGAGCAGTTCTTC. Translating it yields CASSPPSYNEQFF.

The sample holds a few counts of this clonotype. The chain links TRBV7-8 to TRBJ2-6, with 7 bases aligning to TRBD1. The germline V gene has CDR1 SGHVS and CDR2 FQNEAQ. The length of the CDR3 is 18 residues. V lost 2 bases, J lost 0 bases, and 7 bases stayed unmatched. DNA for the CDR3: TGTGCCAGCAGCTTATTAACAGGGGTCGTCTCTGGGGCCAACGTCCTGACTTTC. This translates into CASSLLTGVVSGANVLTF.